These T cell receptor beta chains were read from a single sample in a study of blood T cell repertoires in COVID-19. The method was immunoSEQ multiplex PCR; TCRdb's version includes in-frame clones alone and lacks a portion of them. The repertoire holds fewer than 200,000 clones, with 86% as singletons. Sequencing input: PBMCs or T cells enriched from blood (not recorded which). All receptors derive from a woman aged 40 to 55 in a cohort exposed to, infected with or recovered from COVID-19 (not recorded which). Both conserved end residues are part of each CDR3. D genes are given only for firm matches. Size values are once, few and many counts, or a class for expanded clones, and some rows have none.

D gene,J gene,clone size,V gene,CDR3 DNA,CDR3 protein
.,TRBJ1-1,once,TRBV4-1,TGCGCCAGCAGCCAACAAGACAGTATCATGAACACTGAAGCTTTCTTT,CASSQQDSIMNTEAFF
TRBD1,TRBJ2-5,.,TRBV5-4,TGTGCCAGCAGCTCGTTAGGACAGGGGGCTGGTGAGACCCAGTACTTC,CASSSLGQGAGETQYF
TRBD1,TRBJ1-1,.,TRBV9,TGTGCCAGCAGCCCAGGGGGCAAGAACACTGAAGCTTTCTTT,CASSPGGKNTEAFF
.,TRBJ1-6,.,TRBV12-3/TRBV12-4,TGTGCCAGCAGTTTAGGGGAGGCCTCACCCCTCCACTTT,CASSLGEASPLHF
.,TRBJ1-1,.,TRBV2,TGTGCCAGCAGTGAAGCGGGCAGGGCCACTGAAGCTTTCTTT,CASSEAGRATEAFF
.,TRBJ1-2,.,TRBV7-8,TGTGCCAGCAGGCGAAAACGGGTCGGGGAAAGTGATGGCTACACCTTC,CASRRKRVGESDGYTF
.,TRBJ1-2,.,TRBV9,TGTGCCAGCAGACGGACAGCCGTCCCGGATCTTTATGGCTACACCTTC,CASRRTAVPDLYGYTF
.,TRBJ1-5,.,TRBV5-8,TGTGCCAGCAGCTTTAGGACAGTAGATCAGCCCCAGCATTTT,CASSFRTVDQPQHF
.,TRBJ1-5,few,TRBV5-1,TGCGCCAGCAGCCGGGGAGCAGACGAGCCCCAGCATTTT,CASSRGADEPQHF
.,TRBJ1-6,.,TRBV2,TGTGCCAGCAGCCCTTCGGGGGGGAAGGGGTATAATTCACCCCTCCACTTT,CASSPSGGKGYNSPLHF
.,TRBJ1-2,.,TRBV28,TGTGCCAGCAGTTTACCTCTAATGATGACAGTGAACTATGGCTACACCTTC,CASSLPLMMTVNYGYTF
TRBD1,TRBJ1-2,few,TRBV27,TGTGCCAGCAGTCCCGGGACAGGGGCGTTCTATGGCTACACCTTC,CASSPGTGAFYGYTF
TRBD1,TRBJ1-4,many,TRBV30,TGTGCCTGGAGTATGGGGACAGGGGGGAATGAAAAACTGTTTTTT,CAWSMGTGGNEKLFF
.,TRBJ2-3,many,TRBV28,TGTGCCAGCAGTTTTGTCGCAGGCACAGATACGCAGTATTTT,CASSFVAGTDTQYF
.,TRBJ2-1,.,TRBV5-1,TGCGCCAGCAGCTTGGGTGCCCCCGGGATAAATGAGCAGTTCTTC,CASSLGAPGINEQFF
TRBD2,TRBJ2-1,.,TRBV5-1,TGCGCCAGCAGCTGGGGACTAGCGGGAGGTGGATCCTACAATGAGCAGTTCTTC,CASSWGLAGGGSYNEQFF
.,TRBJ2-1,few,TRBV10-1,TGCGCCAACTGGGGGGGGCCCCGGGGGTTCTTC,CANWGGPRGFF
.,TRBJ2-5,.,TRBV21-1,TGTGCCAGCAGCAAAGGGGACAGGGGCCCTCCAGAGACCCAGTACTTC,CASSKGDRGPPETQYF
TRBD1,TRBJ2-7,.,TRBV6-2/TRBV6-3,TGTGCCAGCAGCGGACAGGGAATTTTCGACGAGCAGTACTTC,CASSGQGIFDEQYF
.,TRBJ1-1,.,TRBV30,TGTGCCTGGAGTGTAGAGCGGAACACTGAAGCTTTCTTT,CAWSVERNTEAFF
.,TRBJ2-7,.,TRBV6-6,TGTGCCAGCAGTTACTCCGGGGTCAGCTCCTACGAGCAGTACTTC,CASSYSGVSSYEQYF
.,TRBJ1-2,.,TRBV6-5,TGTGCCAGCAGTCAGGGGCTGCGAGGCTACACCTTC,CASSQGLRGYTF
TRBD1,TRBJ1-5,.,TRBV7-8,TGTGCCAGCAGCCCACAGGGGCCCCGGCCCCAGCATTTT,CASSPQGPRPQHF
.,TRBJ1-1,.,TRBV18,TGTGCCAGCTCCCCCACAGTGAACACTGAAGCTTTCTTT,CASSPTVNTEAFF
.,TRBJ1-1,.,TRBV7-8,TGTGCCAGCAGCCCTCGGGGGGACGTCACTGAAGCTTTCTTT,CASSPRGDVTEAFF
.,TRBJ1-1,.,TRBV4-1,TGCGCCAGCAGCCTAAGCAACACTGAAGCTTTCTTT,CASSLSNTEAFF
.,TRBJ2-3,.,TRBV3-1/TRBV3-2,TGTGCCAGCAGCCAAGAGACAGATACAGATACGCAGTATTTT,CASSQETDTDTQYF
.,TRBJ1-1,many,TRBV15,TGTGCCACCAGCCCAAAAAGCGGGAGTAACACTGAAGCTTTCTTT,CATSPKSGSNTEAFF
TRBD1,TRBJ2-7,.,TRBV10-3,TGTGCCATCAATAAGAACAGGGGGCAGAACGAGCAGTACTTC,CAINKNRGQNEQYF
.,TRBJ2-7,.,TRBV5-1,TGCGCCAGCAGCTTGGGGCGGAACGAGCAGTACTTC,CASSLGRNEQYF
TRBD1,TRBJ2-5,.,TRBV2,TGTGCCAGCAGGGCCCCTGGGACAGGGTATTGGGAAGAGACCCAGTACTTC,CASRAPGTGYWEETQYF
.,TRBJ2-3,many,TRBV9,TGTGCCAGCAGAAAGGGAGGGGGGTCAACAGATACGCAGTATTTT,CASRKGGGSTDTQYF
TRBD2,TRBJ2-1,.,TRBV6-2/TRBV6-3,TGTGCCAGCAGTTACGGGGGACTAGCGGGAGGTAGCTCCTACAATGAGCAGTTCTTC,CASSYGGLAGGSSYNEQFF
TRBD1,TRBJ1-4,.,TRBV5-1,TGCGCCAGCAGGACGACAGGGGAAACTAATGAAAAACTGTTTTTT,CASRTTGETNEKLFF
.,TRBJ2-1,.,TRBV7-8,TGTGCCAGCAGCTTAGGGGTAGTCAGGAACAATGAGCAGTTCTTC,CASSLGVVRNNEQFF
.,TRBJ1-2,.,TRBV29-1,TGCAGCGTTGAAGATCCCAAAGGGACAAACTATGGCTACACCTTC,CSVEDPKGTNYGYTF
TRBD1,TRBJ2-3,.,TRBV4-3,TGCGCCAGCAGCCACACCGGGACAGGTCTCGATACGCAGTATTTT,CASSHTGTGLDTQYF
.,TRBJ1-1,once,TRBV28,TGTGCCAGCAGTCTCCCGACAGATATGAACACTGAAGCTTTCTTT,CASSLPTDMNTEAFF
TRBD2,TRBJ2-1,.,TRBV7-8,TGTGCCAGCATCCTTACCCGACTAGCGGTCGGCAATGAGCAGTTCTTC,CASILTRLAVGNEQFF
.,TRBJ2-7,.,TRBV4-2,TGTGCCAGCAGCCGGGGACTTACGGGCTCCTCCTACGAGCAGTACTTC,CASSRGLTGSSYEQYF
.,TRBJ2-6,few,TRBV19,TGTGCCAGTAGTATAGAAGGGGCTGGGGCCAACGTCCTGACTTTC,CASSIEGAGANVLTF
TRBD2,TRBJ2-3,.,TRBV25-1,TGTGCCAGCAGTTGGGAGGGAAAAAGGGCAGATACGCAGTATTTT,CASSWEGKRADTQYF
.,TRBJ2-2,.,TRBV19,TGTGCCAGTATATCCTTTGGGGAGTCCGGGGAGCTGTTTTTT,CASISFGESGELFF
TRBD1,TRBJ1-1,.,TRBV6-5,TGTGCCAGCAGTACGAGGACAGGGCGGAACACTGAAGCTTTCTTT,CASSTRTGRNTEAFF
TRBD2,TRBJ2-3,once,TRBV11-2,TGTGCCAGCAGCCCCCCGGGACTAGGAGCCGATACGCAGTATTTT,CASSPPGLGADTQYF
TRBD1,TRBJ1-5,.,TRBV24-1,TGTGCCACCAGTGATCAATCGACAGGGAAACAGCCCCAGCATTTT,CATSDQSTGKQPQHF
.,TRBJ1-1,.,TRBV5-6,TGTGCCAGCAGCTTGTTGTTTAGTGAAGCTTTCTTT,CASSLLFSEAFF
TRBD1,TRBJ1-1,.,TRBV6-6,TGTGCCACCAACGGACAGGGGGCTTTGAACACTGAAGCTTTCTTT,CATNGQGALNTEAFF
TRBD2,TRBJ2-3,.,TRBV29-1,TGCAGCGTCCCCCCGGGACAGGAGACTAGCGGGAGCACAGATACGCAGTATTTT,CSVPPGQETSGSTDTQYF
.,TRBJ2-3,.,TRBV9,TGTGCCAGCAGCGTAGAACCTAGCGTCTACACAGATACGCAGTATTTT,CASSVEPSVYTDTQYF
TRBD2,TRBJ2-7,.,TRBV20-1,TGCAGTGCTAGTTGGACTAGCGGGGGTGAGCAGTACTTC,CSASWTSGGEQYF
.,TRBJ1-3,.,TRBV5-1,TGCGCCAGCAGCTTGGTGGGGGGAAACTCTGGAAACACCATATATTTT,CASSLVGGNSGNTIYF
TRBD1,TRBJ1-1,.,TRBV11-3,TGTGCCAGCAGCTCGTGGACAGGGACCAGCACTGAAGCTTTCTTT,CASSSWTGTSTEAFF
TRBD2,TRBJ2-1,.,TRBV27,TGTGCCAGCAGTTTATCGGGGCGGGAGGGTTACAATGAGCAGTTCTTC,CASSLSGREGYNEQFF
TRBD2,TRBJ2-2,.,TRBV19,TGTGCCAGTAGTATTGGAGCGGGACGCCCAGCCACCGGGGAGCTGTTTTTT,CASSIGAGRPATGELFF
TRBD1,TRBJ1-2,.,TRBV7-9,TGTGCCAGCAGCTCGGGACAGGGAACGCTCGGAGCTGGCTACACCTTC,CASSSGQGTLGAGYTF
TRBD2,TRBJ2-2,.,TRBV7-2,TGTGCCAGCAGCTTAGGGCCACTAGCGGGAGGGCCGAACACCGGGGAGCTGTTTTTT,CASSLGPLAGGPNTGELFF
TRBD1,TRBJ2-3,.,TRBV7-9,TGTGCCAGCAGCTTAGGGACAGGCGATAGCACAGATACGCAGTATTTT,CASSLGTGDSTDTQYF